The subject of this entry is one T cell receptor (beta chain). This entry comes from a study of blood T cell repertoires in COVID-19. Overall study: There were acute and convalescent COVID-19 samples, and they came from the United States, Italy and Spain. PBMCs, B-cell-depleted T cells, or T cells provided the cDNA or gDNA that made up the material.

The germline gives CDR1 SGHRS, CDR2 YFSETQ. V shed 4 bases and J 12 bases; nucleotides not matched to a gene: 14. The CDR3 is made up of 14 amino acids. Authors' methods: Amplification of reference gene primers was used by the study to estimate nucleated cell counts. Clones were read by immunoSEQ multiplex PCR, and TCRdb kept only the in-frame ones, dropping some. The D gene and trimming were derived from the DNA, and the V and J assignments and clone size from that table. The sample has about 300,000 clones; around 89% are singletons. Sequenced input: peripheral blood. J is TRBJ1-2 and V is TRBV5-1, with TRBD1 matching over 8 bases. This TCR derives from a woman aged 25 to 39 who had recovered from COVID-19. The CDR3 sequence is CASSLGGGQEANTF. The CDR3 DNA follows: TGCGCCAGCAGCCTGGGAGGGGGACAGGAGGCCAACACCTTC.